The 23 T cell receptor beta chains below all came from one sample that was sequenced in a study of T cell responses to AZD1222 COVID-19 vaccine. Generated by immunoSEQ multiplex PCR, the TCRdb table keeps only in-frame clones and is missing some. The table records around 140,000 clones, roughly 92% of them present only once. The specimen was peripheral blood, collected on day 0 of AZD1222 vaccination. The receptors originated from an adult in good health.

The chain links TRBV21-1 to TRBJ1-2. TRBV21-1 has pseudogene status. The CDR3 sequence is 14 residues long. CDR3 nucleotides: TGTGCCAGCAGCCGCACCCAGGACGGGGGTGGCTACACCTTC. Amino acid sequence: CASSRTQDGGGYTF.

The chain is built from TRBV28 and TRBJ2-7; D is perhaps TRBD1 or TRBD2 (5 bases each). CDR1 is MDHEN and CDR2 is SYDVKM in the germline V gene. V gave up 6 bases and J gave up 2 bases, with 8 bases separating them. The CDR3 has 12 amino acids. Here the CDR3 DNA reads TGTGCCAGCAGAGAGGGGACCTACGAGCAGTACTTC. It codes for CASREGTYEQYF.

The chain uses TRBV6-5 and TRBJ2-1, with TRBD1 matching over 8 bases. V shed 6 bases, J shed 7 bases, and the junction held 11 bases outside the gene matches. Germline CDR1 reads MNHEY; CDR2 reads SVGAGI. The CDR3 has 15 residues. The CDR3 protein is CASSRQGPRGNEQFF. CDR3 DNA: TGTGCCAGCAGCCGACAGGGGCCTCGCGGGAATGAGCAGTTCTTC.

The chain has TRBV28 and TRBJ1-6; maybe TRBD1 (6 bases). Germline V gene lookup returns CDR1 MDHEN and CDR2 SYDVKM. Trimming left V 5 bases short and J 10 bases short, with 18 bases between. The CDR3 covers 15 residues. CDR3: CASSVRTAQQSPLHF. The CDR3 DNA follows: TGTGCCAGCAGTGTTCGGACAGCCCAACAGTCACCCCTCCACTTT.

The rearrangement links TRBV30 to TRBJ2-7; possibly TRBD1 for D (6 bases). Per the germline V gene, CDR1 is GTSNPN and CDR2 is SVGIG (reference sequence). The CDR3 length is 13 residues. V lost 2 bases and J 4 bases, leaving 12 bases between the germline ends. CDR3 DNA sequence: TGTGCCTGGAGTTCAGGGGCGCGGTACGAGCAGTACTTC. It encodes CAWSSGARYEQYF. Variable domain in full (rest from reference TRBV30 and TRBJ2-7): SQTIHQWPATLVQPVGSPLSLECTVEGTSNPNLYWYRQAAGRGLQLLFYSVGIGQISSEVPQNLSASRPQDRQFILSSKKLLLSDSGFYLCAWSSGARYEQYFGPGTRLTVT.

The chain joins TRBV7-9 to TRBJ1-2; D not certain. Germline lookup yields CDR1 SEHNR and CDR2 FQNEAQ (reference sequence). This CDR3 is built from 12 residues. Trimming left V 2 bases short and J 4 bases short, with 5 bases between. The CDR3 bases are TGTGCCAGCAGCTTACGAACCTATGGCTACACCTTC. This codes for CASSLRTYGYTF.

This clone showed up just once. The DNA of the CDR3 is TGCGCCAGCAGCCAAGATCTGGGACCACAATATGGCTACACCTTC. The encoded protein is CASSQDLGPQYGYTF. The chain has TRBV4-3 and TRBJ1-2, with D possibly being TRBD1 (5 bases). The CDR3 runs 15 residues. Germline lookup yields CDR1 LGHNA and CDR2 YSLEER. Between the trimmed V and J ends, which lost 0 bases and 5 bases, there was a span of 13 bases.

The gene calls are TRBV7-9 and TRBJ1-1; D remains unclear. V shed 5 bases and J shed 4 bases, with 17 bases lying between them. The CDR3 loop spans 15 amino acids. The germline gives CDR1 SEHNR, CDR2 FQNEAQ (reference sequence). For the CDR3, the DNA is TGTGCCAGCAGCCCTGGCGGGGAATCGGGCACTGAAGCTTTCTTT. Translating gives CASSPGGESGTEAFF.

This chain links TRBV6-2 or TRBV6-3 with TRBJ2-7, with 9 bases matching TRBD1. The CDR3 extends over 14 amino acids. Germline V gene data show CDR1 as MNHEY and CDR2 as SVGEGT. V shed 4 bases and J 4 bases; nucleotides not matched to a gene: 5. The CDR3 nucleotides are TGTGCCAGCAGTTCCGGGACAGGGTTTTACGAGCAGTACTTC. Amino acids: CASSSGTGFYEQYF.

The V gene is TRBV4-1, the J gene TRBJ1-1; D not resolved. The length of the CDR3 is 14 residues. Deletions cut 4 bases from V and 0 bases from J, with 9 bases between. CDR1 is MGHRA and CDR2 is YSYEKL in the germline V gene. The CDR3 nucleotides read TGCGCCAGCAGCCTCGCGGGAGTGAACACTGAAGCTTTCTTT. Translation: CASSLAGVNTEAFF.

This clone was detected a few times. The V call is TRBV29-1, the J call TRBJ2-5, with D perhaps TRBD1 or TRBD2 (5 bases each). V lost 8 bases and J 0 bases, leaving 16 bases between the germline ends. Germline V lookup: CDR1 SQVTM, CDR2 ANQGSEA. The CDR3 is made up of 14 amino acids. CDR3 DNA sequence: TGCAGCTTAAGCGCAGGGAGATACCAAGAGACCCAGTACTTC. Residues: CSLSAGRYQETQYF.

This chain joins TRBV4-1 and TRBJ1-3, with D unclear. CDR1 and CDR2 (germline): MGHRA, YSYEKL. Trimming cost V 3 bases and J 0 bases, with 6 bases left between them. The CDR3 has 14 amino acids. CDR3 sequence: CASSQGSSGNTIYF. The CDR3 bases are TGCGCCAGCAGCCAGGGAAGCTCTGGAAACACCATATATTTT.

This clone was picked up a small number of times. The V and J genes are TRBV19 and TRBJ1-1; weak D call: TRBD1 (5 bases). Per germline, CDR1 LNHDA and CDR2 SQIVND (reference sequence). Trimming shortened V by 9 bases and J by 11 bases, and 16 bases separated the two germline ends. CDR3 length: 11 amino acids. The CDR3 loop reads CASRTRFRAFF. The CDR3 nucleotides read TGTGCCAGCAGGACACGGTTTCGGGCTTTCTTT.

The V and J genes are TRBV4-1 and TRBJ2-7; no reliable D call. Germline V gene data show CDR1 as MGHRA and CDR2 as YSYEKL. Trimming stripped 1 base from V and 3 bases from J, with 13 bases between. The CDR3 has 15 amino acids. CDR3 nucleotides: TGCGCCAGCAGCCAAGCCGGGTCCCTCTACTACGAGCAGTACTTC. Translated: CASSQAGSLYYEQYF.

The CDR3 coding sequence is TGTGCCAGCACCCCGGTTGGGGGAGGCTACAATGAGCAGTTCTTC. This gives the protein CASTPVGGGYNEQFF. This sequence joins TRBV3-1 (or the pseudogene TRBV3-2) and TRBJ2-1, with D possibly being TRBD2 (6 bases). V lost 7 bases, J lost 3 bases, and 16 bases lay in between. Per germline, CDR1 LGHDT and CDR2 YNNKEL (reference sequence). The CDR3 covers 15 residues.

The rearrangement joins TRBV3-1 (or the pseudogene TRBV3-2) to TRBJ2-7; 11 bases agree with TRBD1. The CDR3 is made up of 17 amino acids. Trimming took 0 bases from V and 2 from J; bases not matched to a gene: 6. Germline values: CDR1 LGHDT, CDR2 YNNKEL (reference sequence). This CDR3 reads CASSQEGRTGGTYEQYF. CDR3 DNA: TGTGCCAGCAGCCAAGAGGGAAGGACAGGGGGCACCTACGAGCAGTACTTC.

This sequence joins TRBV27 and TRBJ2-1, with 7 positions matching TRBD2. From germline, CDR1 is MNHEY and CDR2 SMNVEV (reference sequence). This CDR3 comprises 12 residues. V lost 2 bases and J lost 8; bases outside the gene matches: 0. DNA for the CDR3: TGTGCCAGCAGTTTAGCGGGAGATGAGCAGTTCTTC. It yields the protein CASSLAGDEQFF.

This chain links TRBV6-5 with TRBJ1-1, with D possibly matching TRBD1 (5 bases). Trimming took 6 bases from V and 5 from J, leaving 13 bases between them. Germline V CDR1 and CDR2: MNHEY, SVGAGI. This CDR3 has 13 amino acids. CDR3 bases: TGTGCCAGCAGGTCCCAGGGAAATACTGAAGCTTTCTTT. It yields the protein CASRSQGNTEAFF.

J is TRBJ2-7 and V is TRBV6-1; D is perhaps TRBD2 (5 bases). The CDR3 length is 14 residues. With 3 bases removed from V and 2 bases from J, the gap between germline ends came to 11 bases. Germline assignment: CDR1 MNHNS and CDR2 SASEGT. The CDR3 DNA sequence: TGTGCCAGCAGTGAGAGTGGGAGCCCCTACGAGCAGTACTTC. Translating gives CASSESGSPYEQYF.

The chain is built from TRBV6-5 and TRBJ1-2; D is uncertain. Trimming took 5 bases from V and 8 from J, leaving 18 bases between them. The V gene's germline CDR1 is MNHEY and CDR2 SVGAGI. The CDR3 spans 14 residues. The CDR3 nucleotides read TGTGCCAGCAGTCCCGGGTCGGAGGGATTGGGCTACACCTTC. Translating it yields CASSPGSEGLGYTF.

The chain is built from TRBV27 and TRBJ2-7, with 8 bases aligning to TRBD1. Losses at the gene ends were 4 bases for V and 3 bases for J; bases not matched to a gene: 11. The length of the CDR3 is 16 residues. CDR1 and CDR2 (germline): MNHEY, SMNVEV (reference sequence). The CDR3 DNA sequence: TGTGCCAGCAGTTACCGGAGCAGGGGGCCCCTCTACGAGCAGTACTTC. It codes for CASSYRSRGPLYEQYF.

The chain is built from TRBV19 and TRBJ1-1, with D perhaps TRBD1 (6 bases). CDR1 LNHDA and CDR2 SQIVND come from the germline V gene (reference sequence). The CDR3 spans 11 residues. V was clipped by 6 bases and J by 10 bases, with 12 bases between them. The CDR3 DNA follows: TGTGCCAGTAGAGAGGGGGGTCGAGCTTTCTTT. It encodes CASREGGRAFF.

This sequence joins TRBV29-1 and TRBJ1-2; TRBD1 might be the D (5 bases). Trimming cost V 8 bases and J 6 bases, with 13 bases left between them. CDR3 size: 11 residues. From germline, CDR1 is SQVTM and CDR2 ANQGSEA. The CDR3 DNA reads as TGCAGCAACCTGGGGGTGGATGGCTACACCTTC. Its translation: CSNLGVDGYTF.